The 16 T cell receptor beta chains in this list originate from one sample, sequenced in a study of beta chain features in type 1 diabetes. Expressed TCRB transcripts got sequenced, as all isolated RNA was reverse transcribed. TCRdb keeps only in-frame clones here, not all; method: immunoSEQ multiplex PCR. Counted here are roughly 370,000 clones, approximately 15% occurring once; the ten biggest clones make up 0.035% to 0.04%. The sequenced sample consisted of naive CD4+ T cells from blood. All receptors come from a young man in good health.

This chain's CDR3 is CASSYFTGSGELFF. In DNA form, the CDR3 reads TGTGCCAGCAGTTACTTTACAGGGTCCGGGGAGCTGTTTTTT. The rearrangement joins TRBV6-5 to TRBJ2-2; maybe TRBD1 (6 bases). The CDR3 spans 14 residues. Per the germline V gene, CDR1 is MNHEY and CDR2 is SVGAGI. V was cut by 1 base and J by 6 bases, with 9 bases left in between.

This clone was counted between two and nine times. The CDR3 sequence is CSVEGGQGTAQYF. The CDR3 region has the DNA TGCAGCGTTGAAGGGGGACAGGGGACGGCCCAGTACTTC. This chain links TRBV29-1 with TRBJ2-5; TRBD1 aligns across 10 bases. This CDR3 spans 13 amino acids. J gave up 9 bases and V 1 base, and 5 bases lay outside the gene matches. Germline V CDR1 and CDR2: SQVTM, ANQGSEA.

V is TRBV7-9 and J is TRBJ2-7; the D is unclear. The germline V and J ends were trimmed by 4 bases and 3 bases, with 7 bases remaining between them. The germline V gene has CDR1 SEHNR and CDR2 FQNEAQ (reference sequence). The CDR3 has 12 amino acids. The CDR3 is CASSCSYYEQYV. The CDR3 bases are TGTGCCAGCAGCTGCTCCTACTACGAGCAGTACGTC.

The CDR3: CSVGISGIQETQYF. CDR3 DNA: TGCAGCGTTGGGATATCAGGGATCCAAGAGACCCAGTACTTC. J is TRBJ2-5 and V is TRBV29-1, with D perhaps matching TRBD1 (5 bases). The CDR3 extends over 14 amino acids. The V and J ends lost 4 bases and 1 base respectively, with 13 bases between them. Germline assignment: CDR1 SQVTM and CDR2 ANQGSEA.

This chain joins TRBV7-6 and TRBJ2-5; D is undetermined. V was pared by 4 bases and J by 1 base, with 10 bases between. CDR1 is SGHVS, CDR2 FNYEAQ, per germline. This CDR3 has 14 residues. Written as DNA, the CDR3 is TGTGCCAGCAGCTCCCGGATTAGCCAAGAGACCCAGTACTTC. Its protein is CASSSRISQETQYF.

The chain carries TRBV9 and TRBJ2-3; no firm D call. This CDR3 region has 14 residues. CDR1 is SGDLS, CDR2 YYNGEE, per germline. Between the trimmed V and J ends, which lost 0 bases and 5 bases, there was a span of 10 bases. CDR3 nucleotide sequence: TGTGCCAGCAGCGTAGATGTGGGAAGAGATACGCAGTATTTT. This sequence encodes CASSVDVGRDTQYF.

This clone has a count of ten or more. CDR3 in amino acids: CASSHRTLGEQFF. The CDR3 DNA is TGTGCCAGCAGCCACAGGACGTTGGGAGAGCAGTTCTTC. The gene calls are TRBV14 and TRBJ2-1; no reliable D call. CDR1 is SGHDN and CDR2 is FVKESK in the germline V gene. The V and J ends lost 3 bases and 10 bases respectively, with 13 bases between them. This CDR3 has 13 residues.

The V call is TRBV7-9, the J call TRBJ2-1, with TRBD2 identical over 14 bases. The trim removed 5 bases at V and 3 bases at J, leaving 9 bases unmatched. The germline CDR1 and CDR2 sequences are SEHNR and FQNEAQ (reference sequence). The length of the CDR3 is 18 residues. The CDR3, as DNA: TGTGCCAGCAGCCCCCCGGGACTAGCGGGAGTTAACTACAATGAGCAGTTCTTC. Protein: CASSPPGLAGVNYNEQFF.

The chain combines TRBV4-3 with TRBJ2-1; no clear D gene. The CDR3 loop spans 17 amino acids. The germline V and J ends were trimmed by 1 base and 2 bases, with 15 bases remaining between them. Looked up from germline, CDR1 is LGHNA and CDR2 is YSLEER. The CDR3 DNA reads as TGCGCCAGCAGCCAAGTTAACCTAAGGATCCCCTACAATGAGCAGTTCTTC. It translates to CASSQVNLRIPYNEQFF.

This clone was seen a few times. As DNA, the CDR3 is TGTGCCAGCCGTTCCCCTTTAGCGGGAGGGGTCTATGAGCAGTTCTTC. It is translated as CASRSPLAGGVYEQFF. The rearrangement joins TRBV11-2 to TRBJ2-1; 11 bases are a match to TRBD2. The germline CDR1 and CDR2 sequences are SGHAT and FQNNGV. V dropped 8 bases and J dropped 8; count of bases not matched to a gene: 14. CDR3 length: 16 amino acids.

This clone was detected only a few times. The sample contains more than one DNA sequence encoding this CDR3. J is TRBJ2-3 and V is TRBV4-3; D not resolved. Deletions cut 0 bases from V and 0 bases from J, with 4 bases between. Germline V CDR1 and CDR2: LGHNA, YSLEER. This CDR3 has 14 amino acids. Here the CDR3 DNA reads TGCGCCAGCAGCCAAGATCGTAGCACAGATACGCAGTATTTT. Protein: CASSQDRSTDTQYF.

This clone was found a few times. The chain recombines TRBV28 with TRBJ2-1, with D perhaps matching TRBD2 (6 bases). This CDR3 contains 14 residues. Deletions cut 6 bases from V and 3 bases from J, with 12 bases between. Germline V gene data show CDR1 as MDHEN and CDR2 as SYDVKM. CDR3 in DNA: TGTGCCAGCAGGCTTCGGGGGTACTACAATGAGCAGTTCTTC. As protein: CASRLRGYYNEQFF.

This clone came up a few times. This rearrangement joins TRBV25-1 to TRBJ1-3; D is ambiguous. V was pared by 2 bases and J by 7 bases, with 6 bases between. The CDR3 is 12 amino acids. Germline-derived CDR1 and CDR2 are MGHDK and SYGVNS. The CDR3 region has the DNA TGTGCCAGCAGTGAACCGGGGAACACCATATATTTT. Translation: CASSEPGNTIYF.

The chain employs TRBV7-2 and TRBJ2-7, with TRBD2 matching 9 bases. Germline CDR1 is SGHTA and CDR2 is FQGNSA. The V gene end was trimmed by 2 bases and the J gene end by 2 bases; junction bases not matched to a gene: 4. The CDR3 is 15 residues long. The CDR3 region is CASSLNSGSPYEQYV. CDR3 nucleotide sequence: TGTGCCAGCAGCTTAAATAGCGGGAGCCCCTACGAGCAGTACGTC.

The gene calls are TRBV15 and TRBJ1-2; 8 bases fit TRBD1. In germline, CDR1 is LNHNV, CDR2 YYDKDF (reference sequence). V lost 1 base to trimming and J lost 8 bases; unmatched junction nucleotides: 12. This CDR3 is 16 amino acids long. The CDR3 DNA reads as TGTGCCACCAGCAGAGGACGGGCCAGGGGGCAAGAGGGCTACACCTTC. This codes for CATSRGRARGQEGYTF.

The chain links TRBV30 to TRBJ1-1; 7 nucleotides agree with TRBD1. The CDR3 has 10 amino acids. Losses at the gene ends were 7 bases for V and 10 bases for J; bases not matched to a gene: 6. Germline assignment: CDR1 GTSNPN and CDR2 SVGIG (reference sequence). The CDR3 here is CASRTGGAFF. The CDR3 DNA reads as TGTGCCTCCAGGACAGGTGGAGCTTTCTTT.